The rows below give T cell receptor beta chains drawn from one sample of a study of breast tumors, draining lymph nodes, adjacent tissues. TCRdb re-called the multiplex PCR reads with MiXCR, one entry per CDR3 protein. The data hold roughly 260,000 distinct CDR3 sequences, with 30% to 35% observed a single time. The sample comprised axillary lymph node tissue. The receptors originated from a female donor with breast cancer. Some clones in this sample may be carry-over from other donors' samples. CDR3s include the opening cysteine and the closing phenylalanine or tryptophan. D genes are given only for firm matches. The listing skips clone size in some rows; elsewhere it reads once, few, many or a size class.

clone_size	v_call	j_call	d_call	cdr3_aa	cdr3_nt
many	TRBV2	TRBJ2-2	TRBD2	CASSWTSGRAGDTGELFF	TGTGCCAGCAGTTGGACTAGCGGGAGGGCCGGGGACACCGGGGAGCTGTTTTTT
many	TRBV20-1	TRBJ2-7	.	CSARDVASGASYEQYF	TGCAGTGCTAGAGATGTTGCCAGCGGAGCCTCCTACGAGCAGTACTTC
few	TRBV2	TRBJ1-1	.	CASSESTNLFSEAFF	TGTGCCAGCAGTGAATCCACCAACCTTTTTTCTGAAGCTTTCTTT
.	TRBV19	TRBJ1-1	.	CASSPTNTEAFF	TGTGCCAGTAGTCCAACGAACACTGAAGCTTTCTTT
.	TRBV20-1	TRBJ1-1	.	CSAKKHQGGRLNTEAFF	TGCAGTGCTAAAAAACACCAGGGAGGCAGATTGAACACTGAAGCTTTCTTT
few	TRBV28	TRBJ1-4	TRBD1	CASSAQQGTNEKLFF	TGTGCCAGCAGTGCCCAACAGGGGACTAATGAAAAACTGTTTTTT
.	TRBV10-3	TRBJ2-5	TRBD2	CAISARVAGLQETQYF	TGTGCCATCAGTGCTAGGGTAGCGGGGCTCCAAGAGACCCAGTACTTC
many	TRBV4-2	TRBJ2-7	.	CASSQGSDRSYEQYF	TGTGCCAGCAGCCAAGGGTCTGACAGGTCCTACGAGCAGTACTTC
few	TRBV14	TRBJ2-5	TRBD2	CASSPLTSGRKQATQYF	TGTGCCAGCAGCCCCCTCACTAGCGGGAGAAAACAAGCGACCCAGTACTTC
.	TRBV7-8	TRBJ1-4	TRBD1	CASSPDRVNEKPFF	TGTGCCAGCAGCCCGGACAGGGTCAATGAAAAACCGTTTTTT
.	TRBV20-1	TRBJ2-1	TRBD2	CSARDGQGLAGGPHEQFF	TGCAGTGCTAGAGATGGGCAGGGGCTAGCGGGAGGGCCCCATGAGCAGTTCTTC
many	TRBV24-1	TRBJ1-2	TRBD1	CATSESGTGHNYGYTF	TGTGCCACCAGTGAGTCCGGGACAGGGCATAACTATGGCTACACCTTC
many	TRBV7-3	TRBJ2-1	.	CASSPWDSLLYNEQFF	TGTGCCAGCAGCCCCTGGGATTCACTTCTCTACAATGAGCAGTTCTTC
many	TRBV5-1	TRBJ2-5	.	CASSLVVGQSETQYF	TGCGCCAGCAGCTTGGTAGTTGGTCAGTCAGAGACCCAGTACTTC
few	TRBV6-2/TRBV6-3	TRBJ2-1	TRBD2	CASSLRLAGGTYNEQFF	TGTGCCAGCAGTCTACGACTAGCGGGAGGCACCTACAATGAGCAGTTCTTC
many	TRBV19	TRBJ1-5	.	CASIGMGWTQHF	TGTGCCAGCATCGGAATGGGCTGGACCCAGCATTTT
.	TRBV12-5	TRBJ2-3	.	CASGRDVAYNEQYF	TGTGCTAGTGGAAGGGACGTAGCCTACAATGAGCAGTATTTT
many	TRBV12-3/TRBV12-4	TRBJ2-7	TRBD2	CASSFEGRGTEQYF	TGTGCCAGCAGTTTTGAAGGGAGGGGTACCGAGCAGTACTTC
few	TRBV6-2/TRBV6-3	TRBJ2-1	.	CASSLGEYNEQFF	TGTGCCAGCAGTTTGGGGGAATACAATGAGCAGTTCTTC
few	TRBV28	TRBJ2-3	TRBD1	CASTPTGRTDTQYF	TGTGCCAGCACCCCGACAGGGCGTACAGATACGCAGTATTTT
many	TRBV11-2	TRBJ1-3	TRBD1	CASTRTGAGGNTIYF	TGTGCCAGCACCAGGACAGGGGCGGGGGGAAACACCATATATTTT
many	TRBV24-1	TRBJ1-4	TRBD1	CATSDPRDRALFF	TGTGCCACCAGTGATCCCAGGGACAGGGCGCTGTTTTTT